This TCR beta chain was observed in a study of cytomegalovirus exposure and HLA in healthy donors (TCRdb year 2017). With regard to the full study: According to an earlier analysis of 587 of the donors, about 170 million T cells yielded 90 million to 130 million unique TCR beta sequences and about 300 Gb of sequence data. Roughly 290 gigabases of sequencing data and 75 million to 85 million unique TCR sequences made up an early release that covered approximately 650 HLA-typed donors. Among the approximately 400 genotyped donors, approximately 82% belonged to the genetic ancestry cluster associated with self-reported Caucasian donors. The study was designed to test whether signatures of past pathogen exposure could be identified by cataloging public T cell receptors. The study used immunosequencing to profile the T cell repertoires of 666 subjects and linked those repertoires to cytomegalovirus serostatus. In addition to the first cohort of approximately 650 subjects, a separate validation cohort of over 90 different subjects was used. To predict cytomegalovirus infection status, the study brought together high-throughput TCR immunosequencing, statistical association of individual TCRs with disease status, and machine learning. To study patterns of TCR occurrence, a later analysis re-analyzed previously published TCR beta repertoires from just over 650 donors and added high-resolution HLA genotyping. The later analysis used no new phenotypic data to find candidate immune exposures, relying instead on TCR beta sequences and their occurrence across donors. An earlier analysis of some 500 of the donors applied high-throughput TCR beta sequencing to assess whether each TCR beta V gene segment acted as functional or pseudogenic. Alongside the repertoire data, information on donor age, sex, ethnicity and CMV serostatus was compiled. In a later genetic analysis, genome-wide SNP genotypes for about 65% of the 666 donors were used, and that subset was treated as a discovery cohort. All discovery cohort repertoires had been generated on a single sequencing platform. Class I and class II HLA loci were covered by the typing at four-digit resolution. The number of donors typed differed by locus, with 629-630 for A, B, C, DRB1 and DQB1, roughly 520 for DQA1, over 600 for DPA1, and some 450 for DPB1. Four to six DR-DQ haplotypes were handled as single units for association and clustering, since linkage in the cohort was strong. Among a few hundred genotyped donors of the cohort, an average of about 240,000 unique TCR beta nucleotide sequences were sequenced per donor, 15% to 20% of them non-productive. Broad study findings and their caveats: A few of the identified cytomegalovirus-associated TCR beta chains were confirmed in vitro to be specific for cytomegalovirus antigens. Roughly uniform sequencing depth across donors was assumed in presence/absence analyses, although this assumption may not hold. Around 16 rarely observed V segments, including chromosome 9 orphons, were excluded from the earlier analysis of a few hundred of the donors because counts were too low. A later analysis associated about 17,000 TCR beta sequences with specific HLA alleles at a false discovery rate of 0.05. When HLA alleles, especially DR and DQ, strongly co-occurred, TCR associations were difficult to assign to individual alleles. A later analysis found that HLA-associated TCR beta chains were more clonally expanded and had lower generation probabilities than equally common non-associated chains. In this cohort, only TCR beta chains were sequenced, and detectable features were limited by the absence of alpha or paired-chain data. Linkage disequilibrium might explain the correlated functional status among segregating V segments, but an unknown experimental factor could not be ruled out. Because HLA typing was unavailable for some donors at each locus, only the typed subset was used in association tests. Immune exposure information for the cohort was limited to CMV serostatus. A further reported finding was that TCR beta sequences accurately predicted the HLA-A and HLA-B alleles for most subjects in the first cohort. According to a later analysis, parvovirus B19, influenza, CMV and Epstein-Barr virus appeared linked to several top co-occurrence clusters. Compared with the roughly 670-donor mean, donors in an Asian-associated ancestry cluster had fewer N-insertions in productive TCRs, according to a later genetic analysis. In a later analysis, TCR association rates were found to vary across HLA loci, with the most associated TCRs seen for DRB1 alleles and the fewest for HLA-C alleles. The classifier was reported to diagnose cytomegalovirus status with high specificity and sensitivity in both the original cohort and the validation cohort. A cluster of highly shared sequence variants was judged likely to be a technical artifact of the sequencing pipeline. In a later analysis, most CMV-associated TCR beta chains were found to appear HLA-restricted, with HLA associations seemingly driven largely by CMV exposure. A total of roughly 160 TCR beta chains were listed by the study as associated with cytomegalovirus. While some public TCRs were present in many individuals, most TCR sequences turned up only very rarely across donors. V-gene and J-gene trimming of TCR beta chains was associated with a missense DCLRE1C variant in a later genetic analysis, and the association was replicated in an independent cohort. The authors suggested that the approach could potentially be generalized to other disease states and immunological phenotypes. Broadly in line with IMGT annotations, most TCR beta V segments showed up in productive rearrangements about 87% or about 30% of the time in an earlier analysis of around 550 of the donors.

Receptors were amplified or captured by the immunoSEQ multiplex PCR assay. For the multiplex PCR, a mixture combining 60 forward primers for TCR Vbeta segments and 13 reverse primers for TCR Jbeta segments was used. Amplification of the CDR3 region of rearranged TCR beta genes was performed with a multiplex PCR assay on genomic DNA. Amplified TCR beta libraries were sequenced as 87-base-pair reads on the Illumina HiSeq System. The original pipeline was this. Across the 700 or so repertoires, a later analysis counted roughly 84 million unique TCR beta chains, 9.5 million to 12 million of which were shared by at least two donors. Raw reads were error-corrected and collapsed into unique sequences with a nearest-neighbor algorithm that merged closely related sequences to remove PCR and sequencing errors. CDR3 sequences were aligned to IMGT reference sequences to assign V, D and J gene segments. For a sequence to be retained, a match of at least six nucleotides was required to both a V gene segment and a J gene segment. Rearrangements were classified as productive when the CDR3 lacked stop codons and remained in frame with V and J, and all other rearrangements were classified as non-productive. Following IMGT convention, CDR3 was defined as the stretch from the second conserved V-encoded cysteine up to the conserved J-encoded phenylalanine. Sequences without an unambiguous match to a single V gene segment were excluded from the earlier analysis of about 640 of the donors. An earlier analysis of roughly 590 of the donors called V segments functional above 56.7% productive rearrangements and segregating when the between-donor standard deviation exceeded 5%. A statistical classification framework was built for diagnosing cytomegalovirus status from the catalog of TCR beta chain sequences. V and J gene assignment, in a later analysis, came from comparing TCR nucleotide sequences with IMGT/GENE-DB human TR gene sequences. Using the TCRdist pipeline, a later analysis assigned CDR3 sequences along with most-parsimonious VDJ recombination scenarios. In a later analysis, every TCR beta chain was defined by the combination of its CDR3 amino acid sequence and its V-gene family, and reads without a unique V-gene family were dropped. As a way to deal with suspected cross-contamination and a sequencing artifact, a later analysis dropped 640 or so nucleotide sequences that were highly shared and had low generation probability. A later analysis calculated a clonal expansion index for each public chain from normalized within-repertoire ranks of inferred template counts. Generation probabilities in a later analysis came from a VDJ recombination model fitted to out-of-frame rearrangements, and those results were checked against IGoR. In a later analysis, hypergeometric tests were used to score TCR-TCR, TCR-HLA and TCR-CMV co-occurrence, with a repertoire-size bias correction applied to TCR pairs. A later analysis estimated false discovery rates by permuting HLA or CMV assignments 20 times. In a later analysis, co-occurring TCRs were grouped using DBSCAN, and TCRdist sequence similarity was added for clustering within HLA-allele-positive subsets. Repertoires with fewer than 30,000 or more than 120,000 public chains, plus five repertoires with anomalous nucleotide sharing, were excluded from co-occurrence clustering. Here the immuneACCESS table is served through TCRdb, limited to in-frame sequences with V and J called. Missing clones are a known gap in these copies; in checked studies unresolved V genes cover under half, and the rest lacks a known reason. V and J calls and clone size are those listed in that table; D and trimming were worked out from the DNA. The sample table shows roughly 150,000 clones, and roughly 80% are seen once. The top ten clonotypes cover approximately 3% of the sample.

The cohort comprised some 680 healthy bone marrow donors. At the time of sampling, all cohort members were nominally healthy, though unrecorded immune exposures were likely present. The donor was CMV seronegative and belonged to the group of 352 seronegative cohort members. A peripheral blood sample was collected from each donor, and TCR beta sequencing was performed on peripheral blood mononuclear cells. The Qiagen DNeasy Blood Extraction Kit was used to extract genomic DNA from the blood cell samples. The table lists this clone with a few counts. It lacks a known antigen. Base qualities are not at hand, and no much larger clone is one base apart. Sequenced material: PBMCs. The origin of this receptor is a male donor in good health and CMV-seronegative.

The DNA sequence is given as TGTGCCAGCAGTGTAACAGGGCGGCAGTACTTC. It specifies CASSVTGRQYF. This receptor chain uses TRBV2 and TRBJ2-7; matching of 6 bases hints at TRBD1 as the D gene. Cut back by 4 bases and 9 bases, the V and J ends lie 10 bases apart. CDR3 length: 11 amino acids, cysteine to phenylalanine. The entry retains the CDR3 DNA only, 33 bases that are in frame from base 1. CDR1 SNHLY and CDR2 FYNNEI were looked up in the germline V gene.